This T cell receptor (beta chain) appears in the sequencing data of a study of blood T cells in healthy people across ages. Overall study findings and caveats: Both higher diversity and more naive CD4+ cells marked long-lived donors when set against aged donors.

A J-beta primer mix and a sample-barcoded 5' primer were used in a second PCR of roughly 7 to 12 cycles. Every single cDNA molecule received a tag from a template-switch adaptor with 12 random nucleotides. TCRdb independently ran MiXCR on the 5' RACE reads; one entry per CDR3 protein. The sample records around 1,500,000 distinct CDR3 sequences, 28% being singletons. The CDR3 extends over 14 amino acids. Turning to this clonotype: The target antigen is unknown. One end of the junction varies from germline; a read error may be responsible.

Healthy Russian Caucasian donors spanned ages about 6 to 100 years. They isolated at least 6 million PBMCs from each sample. What was sequenced was blood. This chain uses TRBV12-3 or TRBV12-4 with TRBJ2-7, with TRBD1 identical over 7 bases. This sequence was found in a woman in her twenties or thirties in good health. The CDR3 here is CASSPRQGLSEQCF. The DNA for the CDR3 is TGTGCCAGCAGTCCCCGACAGGGTTTGAGTGAGCAGTGCTTC.